This passage covers 22 T cell receptor beta chains from one sample sequenced in a study of shared clonotypes between healthy human individuals. Terminally differentiated effector memory CD45RA+ cells were left out of the naive CD8 fraction, which was CD45RO-negative and positively selected for CCR7. Here immunoSEQ multiplex PCR was the method, and the copy in TCRdb shows in-frame clones only, minus some. Found here are about 2.2 million clones, roughly 93% of them singletons; the top ten hold about 1.7%. Input material: naive CD8+ T cells from PBMCs. These receptors were taken from a man aged 18 to 30 in good health. Some clones in this sample may be carry-over from other donors' samples.

The rearrangement uses TRBV7-9 and TRBJ2-5; the D is unclear. There are 14 residues in the CDR3. Germline V lookup: CDR1 SEHNR, CDR2 FQNEAQ (reference sequence). V gave up 5 bases and J gave up 5 bases, with 15 bases separating them. The CDR3 here is CASSQAVGWETQYF. The CDR3, as DNA: TGTGCCAGCAGCCAAGCCGTGGGGTGGGAGACCCAGTACTTC.

The chain couples TRBV5-4 to TRBJ2-7; 15 positions agree with TRBD2. CDR3 length equals 16 residues. Germline lookup yields CDR1 SGHNT and CDR2 YYREEE (reference sequence). The J segment lost 7 bases and the V segment lost 4 bases, leaving 9 bases of the junction unmatched. This CDR3 reads CASSPWTSGRAGEQYF. CDR3 DNA: TGTGCCAGCAGCCCCTGGACTAGCGGGAGGGCGGGGGAGCAGTACTTC.

This clone was seen once. The chain combines TRBV7-9 with TRBJ2-1, with TRBD1 as a possible D gene (6 bases). This CDR3 spans 14 amino acids. In germline, CDR1 is SEHNR, CDR2 FQNEAQ (reference sequence). Trimming cost V 4 bases and J 8 bases, with 15 bases left between them. The CDR3 sequence is CASSSTSGQHEQFF. DNA of the CDR3: TGTGCCAGCAGCTCCACATCCGGACAGCATGAGCAGTTCTTC.

J is TRBJ1-2 and V is TRBV4-3, with 9 bases lining up with TRBD1. V lost 0 bases and J lost 4; bases outside the gene matches: 21. The CDR3 consists of 21 residues. Germline V gives CDR1 LGHNA, CDR2 YSLEER. For the CDR3, the DNA is TGCGCCAGCAGCCAAGAAAGAGACTTAGTCGGGACAGGGAAAATCTCCTATGGCTACACCTTC. It codes for CASSQERDLVGTGKISYGYTF.

This clone was found a few times. Other DNA sequences within the sample encode an identical CDR3. This sequence joins TRBV4-1 and TRBJ1-1; D gene ambiguous. With 1 base removed from V and 1 base from J, the gap between germline ends came to 4 bases. From germline, CDR1 is MGHRA and CDR2 YSYEKL. This CDR3 has 13 residues. As DNA, the CDR3 is TGCGCCAGCAGCCAAGGAGGGAACACTGAAGCTTTCTTT. It encodes CASSQGGNTEAFF.

Details on this clone: Other DNA sequences in the sample encode the same CDR3. The chain is built from TRBV6-5 and TRBJ1-2; D call uncertain. CDR1 is MNHEY, CDR2 SVGAGI, per germline. The CDR3 has 14 amino acids. V lost 4 bases to trimming and J lost 4 bases, with 13 bases between them. The CDR3 coding sequence is TGTGCCAGCAGTTTAGGACGAAGGCCCTATGGCTACACCTTC. As protein: CASSLGRRPYGYTF.

This chain links TRBV13 with TRBJ1-1, with D possibly being TRBD1 (5 bases). From germline, CDR1 is PRHDT and CDR2 FYEKMQ (reference sequence). CDR3 length: 16 residues. Trimming took 1 base from V and 0 from J, leaving 12 bases between them. The CDR3 loop is CASSLEQAGLNTEAFF. DNA of the CDR3: TGTGCCAGCAGCTTAGAGCAAGCGGGACTGAACACTGAAGCTTTCTTT.

This rearrangement joins TRBV5-8 to TRBJ2-5; D unclear. With 4 bases removed from V and 6 bases from J, the gap between germline ends came to 16 bases. The germline V gene encodes CDR1 SGHTS and CDR2 YDEGEE. The CDR3 contains 14 residues. The CDR3 reads CASSIIRPGKTQYF. The CDR3, as DNA: TGTGCCAGCAGCATTATACGTCCTGGGAAGACCCAGTACTTC.

The V call is TRBV27, the J call TRBJ2-2, with D hard to call. The germline V gene encodes CDR1 MNHEY and CDR2 SMNVEV (reference sequence). V gave up 1 base and J gave up 4 bases, with 16 bases separating them. The length of the CDR3 is 17 residues. As DNA, the CDR3 is TGTGCCAGCAGTTTATTAGGAACCGGCGGCAGCACCGGGGAGCTGTTTTTT. It is translated as CASSLLGTGGSTGELFF.

Remarks on this clone: Other DNA sequences in this sample translate to the same CDR3. The chain uses TRBV7-9 and TRBJ1-1; D uncertain. Trimming took off 0 bases at V and 7 bases at J, with 6 bases between the two ends. The CDR3 covers 12 residues. Per germline, CDR1 SEHNR and CDR2 FQNEAQ (reference sequence). The CDR3 loop reads CASSLAGLEAFF. The CDR3 nucleotides read TGTGCCAGCAGCTTAGCTGGCCTTGAAGCTTTCTTT.

The chain carries TRBV27 and TRBJ2-1; TRBD2 matches 12 bases. The CDR3 is 14 residues long. V lost 6 bases, J lost 6 bases, and 3 bases stayed unmatched. Germline CDR1 MNHEY, CDR2 SMNVEV (reference sequence). The CDR3: CASSGLAGLNEQFF. CDR3 nucleotide sequence: TGTGCCAGCAGCGGACTAGCGGGACTCAATGAGCAGTTCTTC.

The chain couples TRBV5-4 to TRBJ2-7; 9 positions match TRBD2. The germline V gene encodes CDR1 SGHNT and CDR2 YYREEE (reference sequence). V shed 4 bases, J shed 3 bases, and the junction held 8 bases outside the gene matches. This CDR3 contains 15 residues. CDR3 sequence reads: CASSPSSGENYEQYF. CDR3 nucleotides: TGTGCCAGCAGCCCATCTAGCGGGGAAAACTACGAGCAGTACTTC.

The chain couples TRBV5-6 to TRBJ2-1, with 8 nucleotides matching TRBD2. V lost 1 base, J lost 4 bases, and 1 base stayed unmatched. This CDR3 region has 14 residues. The germline CDR1 and CDR2 sequences are SGHDT and YYEEEE. In DNA form, the CDR3 reads TGTGCCAGCAGCTTGCAGCGGGGGTACAATGAGCAGTTCTTC. Translation: CASSLQRGYNEQFF.

The J gene is TRBJ2-5, the V gene TRBV7-9; weak D call: TRBD2 (6 bases). The V and J ends lost 5 bases and 0 bases respectively, with 13 bases between them. Germline V CDR1 and CDR2: SEHNR, FQNEAQ (reference sequence). CDR3 length: 15 residues. This CDR3 is CASSTGLLYQETQYF. The CDR3 coding sequence is TGTGCCAGCAGCACCGGACTACTGTACCAAGAGACCCAGTACTTC.

This clone was seen once. This chain uses TRBV5-6 with TRBJ2-7; 7 bases agree with TRBD2. J was trimmed by 6 bases and V by 4 bases; bases with no gene match: 10. The germline CDR1 and CDR2 sequences are SGHDT and YYEEEE. The CDR3 runs to 14 residues. The CDR3 DNA is TGTGCCAGCAGCCCGGACGCACCGGGAGGCGAGCAGTACTTC. This translates into CASSPDAPGGEQYF. The full variable domain, completed using reference TRBV5-6 and TRBJ2-7, is DAGVTQSPTHLIKTRGQQVTLRCSPKSGHDTVSWYQQALGQGPQFIFQYYEEEERQRGNFPDRFSGHQFPNYSSELNVNALLLGDSALYLCASSPDAPGGEQYFGPGTRLTVT.

The chain is built from TRBV28 and TRBJ1-4; D is perhaps TRBD1 (5 bases). CDR1 MDHEN and CDR2 SYDVKM come from the germline V gene. Trimming removed 4 bases from V and 2 bases from J, with 11 bases in between. The CDR3 contains 15 residues. In DNA, the CDR3 is TGTGCCAGCAGTTGGCAGGGTGAGACTAATGAAAAACTGTTTTTT. As protein: CASSWQGETNEKLFF.

A remark on this clone: Within the sample, other DNA sequences also encode this same CDR3. The V gene is TRBV7-8, the J gene TRBJ1-1; 7 nucleotides match TRBD1. Germline V gene data show CDR1 as SGHVS and CDR2 as FQNEAQ. Trimming at V came to 0 bases and at J to 5 bases, leaving 3 bases not matched to a gene. This CDR3 comprises 14 residues. This CDR3 reads CASSLAGGRTEAFF. DNA for the CDR3: TGTGCCAGCAGCTTAGCAGGGGGCCGGACTGAAGCTTTCTTT.

V usage is TRBV4-1 and J usage is TRBJ2-3; 7 bases fit TRBD1. CDR3 size: 15 residues. In germline, CDR1 is MGHRA, CDR2 YSYEKL. V was pared by 3 bases and J by 4 bases, with 7 bases of the junction left unmatched. CDR3 loop: CASSQRQGFSDTQYF. Written as DNA, the CDR3 is TGCGCCAGCAGCCAGAGACAGGGTTTTTCAGATACGCAGTATTTT.

The chain is built from TRBV4-3 and TRBJ2-1; TRBD2 agrees at 7 bases. The V and J ends lost 1 base and 8 bases, in that order; junction bases with no gene match: 8. CDR3 length equals 15 residues. Germline CDR1 reads LGHNA; CDR2 reads YSLEER. Here the CDR3 reads CASSQGRTRVDEQFF. CDR3 coding DNA: TGCGCCAGCAGCCAAGGAAGGACTAGGGTCGATGAGCAGTTCTTC.

The V and J genes are TRBV28 and TRBJ2-1, with D perhaps TRBD2 (5 bases). V was shortened by 3 bases and J by 0 bases, with 9 bases between the two germline ends. The CDR3 loop spans 15 amino acids. The V gene's germline CDR1 is MDHEN and CDR2 SYDVKM. CDR3 nucleotide sequence: TGTGCCAGCAGTTTCTTCGCGGGCTCCTACAATGAGCAGTTCTTC. This codes for CASSFFAGSYNEQFF.

The chain joins TRBV29-1 to TRBJ1-2, with D perhaps matching TRBD1 (6 bases). The CDR3 extends over 14 amino acids. Germline CDR1 is SQVTM and CDR2 is ANQGSEA. V dropped 7 bases and J dropped 4 bases, with 19 bases sitting between them. The CDR3 DNA sequence: TGCAGCGCCGCGGAGGGGGAGAGTAGCTATGGCTACACCTTC. This codes for CSAAEGESSYGYTF.

This clone was picked up one time. The chain carries TRBV7-9 and TRBJ2-2; 9 bases are shared with TRBD1. CDR1 SEHNR and CDR2 FQNEAQ come from the germline V gene (reference sequence). V was pared by 5 bases and J by 4 bases, with 8 bases of the junction left unmatched. This CDR3 has 16 residues. CDR3 protein: CASSATQGASTGELFF. DNA for the CDR3: TGTGCCAGCAGCGCTACACAGGGGGCTTCCACCGGGGAGCTGTTTTTT.